This is a list of T cell receptor beta chains from one sample in a study of T-cell memory formation after mild COVID-19. TCRdb re-called the 5' RACE reads with MiXCR, one entry per CDR3 protein. The top ten clones hold under 0.9% of a sample with about 40,000 distinct CDR3 sequences, 5% to 7% of them seen once. The source material was PBMCs or a T cell subset sorted from them (not recorded which). These receptors were collected from an adult who had mild COVID-19 (a few samples of this study predate the infection). Cell type and time point are not known. The CDR3 runs from the conserved cysteine through the conserved F or W. A D gene is named only where the DNA matches it firmly. Only some rows state a clone size, as once, few, many or a class for expanded clones.

V gene	J gene	clone size	CDR3 length	D gene	CDR3 protein	CDR3 DNA
TRBV28	TRBJ2-1	few	14	NA	CASIEASATDEQFF	TGTGCCAGCATAGAGGCCTCGGCGACCGATGAGCAGTTCTTC
TRBV5-1	TRBJ1-1	NA	13	NA	CASSDGASTEAFF	TGCGCCAGCAGCGACGGAGCGAGCACTGAAGCTTTCTTT
TRBV12-2	TRBJ1-6	NA	16	NA	CASRLAEGAAESPLHF	TGTGCAAGTCGCTTAGCGGAAGGGGCGGCGGAATCACCCCTCCACTTT
TRBV7-3	TRBJ2-1	NA	15	TRBD1	CASSLTPGQGNEQFF	TGTGCCAGCAGCTTAACTCCGGGACAGGGGAATGAGCAGTTCTTC
TRBV29-1	TRBJ1-1	many	13	NA	CSVAQQLEGEAFF	TGCAGCGTTGCCCAACAGCTCGAGGGTGAAGCTTTCTTT
TRBV6-5	TRBJ2-7	many	13	NA	CASNNGGTYEQYF	TGTGCCAGCAATAATGGGGGCACCTACGAGCAGTACTTC
TRBV5-1	TRBJ1-4	few	15	NA	CASSILTGANEKLFF	TGCGCCAGCAGCATACTGACCGGGGCTAATGAAAAACTGTTTTTT
TRBV9	TRBJ1-3	NA	18	NA	CASSVEGTQVLAGNTIYF	TGTGCCAGCAGCGTAGAGGGTACACAGGTCTTGGCTGGAAACACCATATATTTT
TRBV7-3	TRBJ2-1	NA	16	TRBD2	CASSLAASGYGNEQFF	TGTGCCAGCAGCTTAGCGGCTAGCGGGTACGGGAATGAGCAGTTCTTC
TRBV5-1	TRBJ2-1	many	14	NA	CATSGGRTYNEQFF	TGCGCCACATCGGGTGGGAGGACCTACAATGAGCAGTTCTTC
TRBV5-1	TRBJ2-2	NA	17	NA	CASSLDWLGSGIGELFF	TGCGCCAGCAGCTTGGATTGGTTGGGGTCAGGGATCGGGGAGCTGTTTTTT
TRBV4-2	TRBJ1-5	NA	17	NA	CASSQGWAGDGNQPQHF	TGTGCCAGCAGCCAGGGGTGGGCCGGGGATGGCAATCAGCCCCAGCATTTT
TRBV10-3	TRBJ2-5	few	20	TRBD1	CAISESTGQGAPIPQETQYF	TGTGCCATCAGTGAGTCGACAGGACAGGGGGCCCCTATCCCCCAAGAGACCCAGTACTTC
TRBV6-5	TRBJ1-5	many	14	NA	CASRDGGSNQPQHF	TGTGCCAGCAGGGACGGTGGGTCCAATCAGCCCCAGCATTTT
TRBV6-2/TRBV6-3	TRBJ1-5	NA	16	TRBD1	CASSHPGTGDNQPQHF	TGTGCCAGCAGTCACCCCGGGACAGGAGATAATCAGCCCCAGCATTTT
TRBV15	TRBJ2-6	NA	17	NA	CATSRVGRAAGANVLTF	TGTGCCACCAGCAGAGTCGGCAGGGCGGCTGGGGCCAACGTCCTGACTTTC
TRBV6-5	TRBJ1-5	NA	15	NA	CASSYSLGANQPQHF	TGTGCCAGCAGTTACTCATTGGGGGCCAATCAGCCCCAGCATTTT